The rows below give T cell receptor beta chains drawn from one sample of a study of shared clonotypes between healthy human individuals. The assay was immunoSEQ multiplex PCR, and TCRdb's table has in-frame clones only and misses some. The data hold about 1 million clones, with under 80% observed a single time. The sample comprised memory CD4+ T cells sorted from blood. Every receptor here comes from a man aged 18 to 29 in good health. Each CDR3 is given with its conserved first and last residue. D genes are given only for firm matches. Not all rows give a size; the values are once, few, many and, for expanded clones, a class.

clone size: -
J gene: TRBJ1-3
V gene: TRBV6-1
D gene: -
CDR3 length: 16
CDR3 DNA: TGTGCCAGCAGTGAAGCGATGGTGAGCTCTGGAAACACCATATATTTT
CDR3 protein: CASSEAMVSSGNTIYF

clone size: -
J gene: TRBJ2-7
V gene: TRBV11-2
D gene: -
CDR3 length: 11
CDR3 DNA: TGTGCCAGCAGCTTAAGGTACGAGCAGTACTTC
CDR3 protein: CASSLRYEQYF

clone size: -
J gene: TRBJ1-6
V gene: TRBV2
D gene: -
CDR3 length: 16
CDR3 DNA: TGTGCCAGCAGTGAAAGACTTTCTCGGGGGGATTCACCCCTCCACTTT
CDR3 protein: CASSERLSRGDSPLHF

clone size: -
J gene: TRBJ2-1
V gene: TRBV19
D gene: -
CDR3 length: 15
CDR3 DNA: TGTGCCAGTAGTAAAGGGGGCTTCGGGGGCAATGAGCAGTTCTTC
CDR3 protein: CASSKGGFGGNEQFF

clone size: -
J gene: TRBJ2-1
V gene: TRBV29-1
D gene: -
CDR3 length: 12
CDR3 DNA: TGCAGCGTTGCTCTCAGGGGGGATGAGCAGTTCTTC
CDR3 protein: CSVALRGDEQFF

clone size: -
J gene: TRBJ2-3
V gene: TRBV9
D gene: -
CDR3 length: 13
CDR3 DNA: TGTGCCAGCAGCGCCCAATACACAGATACGCAGTATTTT
CDR3 protein: CASSAQYTDTQYF

clone size: -
J gene: TRBJ2-5
V gene: TRBV28
D gene: -
CDR3 length: 14
CDR3 DNA: TGTGCCAGCACCCTCGCGACCCGAGGGGAGACCCAGTACTTC
CDR3 protein: CASTLATRGETQYF

clone size: many
J gene: TRBJ1-2
V gene: TRBV25-1
D gene: TRBD1
CDR3 length: 15
CDR3 DNA: TGTGCCAGCAGTGAGGGACAGGGGGTTTACTATGGCTACACCTTC
CDR3 protein: CASSEGQGVYYGYTF

clone size: -
J gene: TRBJ2-4
V gene: TRBV7-9
D gene: -
CDR3 length: 12
CDR3 DNA: TGTGCCAGCAGCCCTACAGGAAACATTCAGTACTTC
CDR3 protein: CASSPTGNIQYF

clone size: few
J gene: TRBJ1-2
V gene: TRBV11-2
D gene: -
CDR3 length: 13
CDR3 DNA: TGTGCCAGCAGTCTGGACCTTAACTATGGCTACACCTTC
CDR3 protein: CASSLDLNYGYTF

clone size: -
J gene: TRBJ2-3
V gene: TRBV7-3
D gene: TRBD1
CDR3 length: 17
CDR3 DNA: TGTGCCAGCAGCTTAATGGGGACAGTGCGGGGCACAGATACGCAGTATTTT
CDR3 protein: CASSLMGTVRGTDTQYF

clone size: -
J gene: TRBJ1-6
V gene: TRBV2
D gene: -
CDR3 length: 14
CDR3 DNA: TGTGCCAGCAGTGAACAGGGTACGGGATCACCCCTCCACTTT
CDR3 protein: CASSEQGTGSPLHF

clone size: few
J gene: TRBJ2-7
V gene: TRBV7-9
D gene: TRBD2
CDR3 length: 15
CDR3 DNA: TGTGCCAGCAGCTTTTTTGGCGGGAGGGCGGACGAGCAGTACTTC
CDR3 protein: CASSFFGGRADEQYF

clone size: -
J gene: TRBJ2-4
V gene: TRBV18
D gene: TRBD2
CDR3 length: 13
CDR3 DNA: TGTGCCAGCTCGACTAGCGGACAAAACATTCAGTACTTC
CDR3 protein: CASSTSGQNIQYF

clone size: -
J gene: TRBJ1-1
V gene: TRBV18
D gene: -
CDR3 length: 16
CDR3 DNA: TGTGCCAGCTCACCAGGAATGATGGGGACGAACACTGAAGCTTTCTTT
CDR3 protein: CASSPGMMGTNTEAFF

clone size: few
J gene: TRBJ2-1
V gene: TRBV10-1
D gene: -
CDR3 length: 11
CDR3 DNA: TGCGCCACCAGCTCCTACAATGAGCAGTTCTTC
CDR3 protein: CATSSYNEQFF

clone size: few
J gene: TRBJ2-1
V gene: TRBV18
D gene: TRBD2
CDR3 length: 19
CDR3 DNA: TGTGCCAGCTCACGGCGGGTGCCCGATCCGGGACTAGCGGGAGCGGAGCAGTTCTTC
CDR3 protein: CASSRRVPDPGLAGAEQFF

clone size: -
J gene: TRBJ1-3
V gene: TRBV5-6
D gene: -
CDR3 length: 15
CDR3 DNA: TGTGCCAGCAGCAGGGACCTTCCCCCACGGGACACCATATATTTT
CDR3 protein: CASSRDLPPRDTIYF

clone size: -
J gene: TRBJ2-6
V gene: TRBV9
D gene: -
CDR3 length: 17
CDR3 DNA: TGTGCCAGCAGCCCGGACCCAGGAACGACTGGGGCCAACGTCCTGACTTTC
CDR3 protein: CASSPDPGTTGANVLTF

clone size: -
J gene: TRBJ2-1
V gene: TRBV6-6
D gene: -
CDR3 length: 14
CDR3 DNA: TGTGCCAGCAGCAAAGGACTCGCCGCGGATGAGCAGTTCTTC
CDR3 protein: CASSKGLAADEQFF

clone size: -
J gene: TRBJ1-2
V gene: TRBV19
D gene: -
CDR3 length: 15
CDR3 DNA: TGTGCCAGTAGTATAAGTCTGGTCGGTAACTATGGCTACACCTTC
CDR3 protein: CASSISLVGNYGYTF

clone size: -
J gene: TRBJ2-7
V gene: TRBV5-4
D gene: -
CDR3 length: 15
CDR3 DNA: TGTGCCAGCAGCTTTGAGGCAGGGGTGCTTTACGAGCAGTACTTC
CDR3 protein: CASSFEAGVLYEQYF

clone size: -
J gene: TRBJ2-5
V gene: TRBV9
D gene: TRBD2
CDR3 length: 17
CDR3 DNA: TGTGCCAGCAGCGTAGTGGCTAGCGGAGCCATCGCAGAGACCCAGTACTTC
CDR3 protein: CASSVVASGAIAETQYF

clone size: few
J gene: TRBJ2-3
V gene: TRBV27
D gene: TRBD2
CDR3 length: 14
CDR3 DNA: TGTGCCAGCAGTCTGGTCCAGCGGGGAGATACGCAGTATTTT
CDR3 protein: CASSLVQRGDTQYF

clone size: -
J gene: TRBJ1-6
V gene: TRBV25-1
D gene: -
CDR3 length: 13
CDR3 DNA: TGTGCCAGCAGACCCAATACTAATTCACCCCTCCACTTT
CDR3 protein: CASRPNTNSPLHF

clone size: -
J gene: TRBJ2-5
V gene: TRBV11-2
D gene: -
CDR3 length: 14
CDR3 DNA: TGTGCCAGCAGCTTACCGGGACCCAAAGAGACCCAGTACTTC
CDR3 protein: CASSLPGPKETQYF

clone size: -
J gene: TRBJ1-1
V gene: TRBV6-6
D gene: -
CDR3 length: 16
CDR3 DNA: TGTGCCAGCACCCGGAGGACAGAGGGAGTGAACACTGAAGCTTTCTTT
CDR3 protein: CASTRRTEGVNTEAFF

clone size: -
J gene: TRBJ2-3
V gene: TRBV5-1
D gene: TRBD1
CDR3 length: 15
CDR3 DNA: TGCGCCAGCAGCTTAGGGGGCAAGGGGACAGATACGCAGTATTTT
CDR3 protein: CASSLGGKGTDTQYF

clone size: -
J gene: TRBJ2-1
V gene: TRBV4-3
D gene: -
CDR3 length: 11
CDR3 DNA: TGCGCCAGCACTCGAGACAATGAGCAGTTCTTC
CDR3 protein: CASTRDNEQFF

clone size: few
J gene: TRBJ2-7
V gene: TRBV28
D gene: TRBD2
CDR3 length: 14
CDR3 DNA: TGTGCCAGCGTAATAGCGGGGCCAGCGGGGGAGCAGTACTTC
CDR3 protein: CASVIAGPAGEQYF

clone size: -
J gene: TRBJ1-4
V gene: TRBV5-4
D gene: TRBD1
CDR3 length: 15
CDR3 DNA: TGTGCCAGCAGCTCCGGGAACAGGGGGCGAGAAAAACTGTTTTTT
CDR3 protein: CASSSGNRGREKLFF

clone size: -
J gene: TRBJ2-2
V gene: TRBV29-1
D gene: TRBD2
CDR3 length: 16
CDR3 DNA: TGCAGCGGATCGAGCGGACTAGGGGATAGGGCCGGGGAGCTGTTTTTT
CDR3 protein: CSGSSGLGDRAGELFF

clone size: -
J gene: TRBJ2-2
V gene: TRBV29-1
D gene: -
CDR3 length: 12
CDR3 DNA: TGCAGCGTTCAGGTCTACACCGGGGAGCTGTTTTTT
CDR3 protein: CSVQVYTGELFF

clone size: -
J gene: TRBJ2-1
V gene: TRBV4-2
D gene: TRBD2
CDR3 length: 16
CDR3 DNA: TGTGCCAGCAGCCAAGATAAGACTAGCGGAAATCTTCGGGAGTTCTTC
CDR3 protein: CASSQDKTSGNLREFF

clone size: -
J gene: TRBJ2-5
V gene: TRBV18
D gene: -
CDR3 length: 13
CDR3 DNA: TGTGCCAGCTCACCACAACGTGGAGAGACCCAGTACTTC
CDR3 protein: CASSPQRGETQYF

clone size: -
J gene: TRBJ1-5
V gene: TRBV2
D gene: -
CDR3 length: 13
CDR3 DNA: TGTGCCAGCAACCGGGACTCTAGTCAGCCCCAGCATTTT
CDR3 protein: CASNRDSSQPQHF

clone size: -
J gene: TRBJ2-3
V gene: TRBV6-1
D gene: -
CDR3 length: 14
CDR3 DNA: TGTGCCAGCAGTGGGCGGTCCCGCACAGATACGCAGTATTTT
CDR3 protein: CASSGRSRTDTQYF

clone size: few
J gene: TRBJ1-1
V gene: TRBV6-4
D gene: TRBD1
CDR3 length: 14
CDR3 DNA: TGTGCCAGCAAGCAGGGACAGGAGGACACTGAAGCTTTCTTT
CDR3 protein: CASKQGQEDTEAFF

clone size: -
J gene: TRBJ1-6
V gene: TRBV27
D gene: -
CDR3 length: 14
CDR3 DNA: TGTGCCAGGGCCCAGGGGTACTATAATTCACCCCTCCACTTT
CDR3 protein: CARAQGYYNSPLHF